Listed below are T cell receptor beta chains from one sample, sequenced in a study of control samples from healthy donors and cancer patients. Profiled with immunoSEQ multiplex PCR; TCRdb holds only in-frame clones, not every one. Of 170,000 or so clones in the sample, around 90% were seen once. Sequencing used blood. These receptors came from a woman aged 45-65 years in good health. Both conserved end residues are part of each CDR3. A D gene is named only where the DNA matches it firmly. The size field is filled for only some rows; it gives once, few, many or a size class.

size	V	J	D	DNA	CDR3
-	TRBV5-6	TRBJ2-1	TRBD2	TGTGCCAGCAGCTCCGGGACTAGCGGATACAATGAGCAGTTCTTC	CASSSGTSGYNEQFF
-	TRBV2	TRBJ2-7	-	TGTGCCAGCGGGGGGAACGGGGAGCAGTACTTC	CASGGNGEQYF
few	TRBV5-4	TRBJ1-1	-	TGTGCCAGCAGCTTGCCCGGGAAAGGGGACACTGAAGCTTTCTTT	CASSLPGKGDTEAFF
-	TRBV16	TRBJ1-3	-	TGTGCCAGCAGCCAATCATCGGGGCAATGGGGAAACACCATATATTTT	CASSQSSGQWGNTIYF
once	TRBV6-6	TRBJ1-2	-	TGTGCCAGCAGTTACTCGAGCCAGGGAGGTGGCTACACCTTC	CASSYSSQGGGYTF
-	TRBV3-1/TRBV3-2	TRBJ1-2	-	TGTGCCAGCAGCCAATCCGGGCCGGCCAGAGTCTATGGCTACACCTTC	CASSQSGPARVYGYTF
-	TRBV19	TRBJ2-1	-	TGTGCCAGTAGCCCCCGGGACACAAATGAGCAGTTCTTC	CASSPRDTNEQFF
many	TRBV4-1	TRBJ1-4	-	TGCGCCAGCAGCCCAAAGCGGGTTGGAAAACTGTTTTTT	CASSPKRVGKLFF
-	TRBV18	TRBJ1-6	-	TGTGCCAGCTCACCTGGAGGACTAAATACAGGGACACCCCTCCACTTT	CASSPGGLNTGTPLHF
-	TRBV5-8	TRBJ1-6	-	TGTGCCAGCAGCTTGGGCACCTATAATTCACCCCTCCACTTT	CASSLGTYNSPLHF
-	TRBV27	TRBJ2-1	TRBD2	TGTGCCAGCAGTCCCGGGACTAGCGGGACTCTTTACAATGAGCAGTTCTTC	CASSPGTSGTLYNEQFF
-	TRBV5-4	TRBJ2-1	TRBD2	TGTGCCAGCAGCACTGAATTAGCGGGAGGGAACAATGAGCAGTTCTTC	CASSTELAGGNNEQFF
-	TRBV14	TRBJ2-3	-	TGTGCCAGCAGCCAAGACGGTTCAGGGTTCGGTGGAGATACGCAGTATTTT	CASSQDGSGFGGDTQYF
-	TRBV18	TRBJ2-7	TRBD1	TGTGCCAGCTCGCCGGGGACAGGACCTTCCTACGAGCAGTACTTC	CASSPGTGPSYEQYF
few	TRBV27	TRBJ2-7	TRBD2	TGTGCCAGCAGTTTATTGGTGGGGAGGGTCCCCTACGAGCAGTACTTC	CASSLLVGRVPYEQYF
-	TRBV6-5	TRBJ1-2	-	TGTGCCAGCAGCTCCCAAGGCGATGGCTACACCTTC	CASSSQGDGYTF
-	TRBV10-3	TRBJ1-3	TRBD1	TGTGCCATCAGCGGACAGGGGCCCCCTGGAAACACCATATATTTT	CAISGQGPPGNTIYF
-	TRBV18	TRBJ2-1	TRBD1	TGTGCCAGCTCACCAAGTGGGACAGGGACCTACAATGAGCAGTTCTTC	CASSPSGTGTYNEQFF
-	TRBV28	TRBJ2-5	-	TGTGCCAGCAGGACCGGGACAAAAGAGACCCAGTACTTC	CASRTGTKETQYF
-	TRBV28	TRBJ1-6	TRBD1	TGTGCCAGCAGTTCCCGGACAGGGAAGGGCTCGAAGCCCTATAATTCACCCCTCCACTTT	CASSSRTGKGSKPYNSPLHF
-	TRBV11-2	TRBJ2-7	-	TGTGCCAGCAGCCCCTTACGAACAGGCTACGAGCAGTACTTC	CASSPLRTGYEQYF
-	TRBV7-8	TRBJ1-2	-	TGTGCCAGCAGCTTAGTTAGCCAGAATGCTAACTATGGCTACACCTTC	CASSLVSQNANYGYTF
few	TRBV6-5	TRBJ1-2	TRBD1	TGTGCCAGCAGTCCGGAGACAGGGCGAGGCTACACCTTC	CASSPETGRGYTF
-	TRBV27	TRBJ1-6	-	TGTGCCAGCAGTTTTGAGGTCAGGGAGGGACGTTCACCCCTCCACTTT	CASSFEVREGRSPLHF
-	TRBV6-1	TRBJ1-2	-	TGTGCCAGCCGTGACACCGGGATCGGCGGCTACACCTTC	CASRDTGIGGYTF
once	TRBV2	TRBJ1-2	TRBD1	TGTGCCAGCAGTGAATCCCAGGGGGCCGATGGCTACACCTTC	CASSESQGADGYTF
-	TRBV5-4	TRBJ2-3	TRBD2	TGTGCCAGCAGCTTGAGGCCTAGCGGGGGAGGCACAGATACGCAGTATTTT	CASSLRPSGGGTDTQYF
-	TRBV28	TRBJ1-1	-	TGTGCCAGCAGTTTAATGCGGGGCCAAGGGGGAGCTTTCTTT	CASSLMRGQGGAFF
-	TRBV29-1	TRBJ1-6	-	TGCAGCGTTGCGACAGGTTATAATTCACCCCTCCACTTT	CSVATGYNSPLHF
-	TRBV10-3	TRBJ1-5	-	TGTGCCATCGGGGTTGATAGCAATCAGCCCCAGCATTTT	CAIGVDSNQPQHF
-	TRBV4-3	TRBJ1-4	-	TGCGCCAGCAGCCAAGATTGGAAGGGTCAGGAAAAACTGTTTTTT	CASSQDWKGQEKLFF